Here is one T cell receptor (beta chain) with its context. This clonotype appeared a few times. The target of this receptor is not known. Base qualities are not recorded, but no much larger clone differs from it by a single base. The library was obtained by PCR. TCRdb shows the sequencer as Illumina HiSeq 2500. Unique molecular identifiers were incorporated into TCR beta cDNA libraries to reduce PCR and sequencing biases. About 0.5 million cDNA molecules were obtained for every 1 to 10 million input T cells, so each molecule roughly corresponded to one T cell. The same protocol used for the earlier healthy control dataset was applied to prepare and sequence the patient libraries. Within a given batch, samples were prepared together, multiplexed and sequenced on the same HiSeq lane. In the source study's methods: MIGEC handled the raw barcoded reads, throwing out single-read molecular identifier groups before consensus assembly and CDR3 extraction. Clonotype tables were post-analysed with VDJtools, and diversity was normalized by down-sampling all datasets to the smallest sample size. Repertoire overlap clustering matched CDR3 amino acid but not nucleotide sequences to correct batch-related cross-sample contamination. The public reads were reprocessed in TCRdb via fastp at Q25 and MiXCR, keeping in-frame beta chains. Rows matching on CDR3 protein sequence are summarized as one entry with the most common DNA and genes. These V and J calls originate from TCRdb's pipeline instead of the authors' own analysis. Present in this sample are about 400,000 distinct CDR3 sequences, roughly 35% of which were seen just once. Around an eighth of the sample is held by the ten biggest clonotypes.

These data belong to a study of post-analysis software for immune sequencing data (dated by TCRdb to the mid-2010s). Some background on the complete study: The recorded disease courses included relapsing-remitting, secondary progressive and progressive-relapsing multiple sclerosis, and some patients had no subtype annotation. The multiple sclerosis patient repertoires were compared with some twelve previously published healthy control repertoires from donors aged about 6 to 26 years. A subset of samples was prepared in parallel using single-end sample barcoding, then pooled and co-amplified after Illumina adapter ligation.

The CDR3 has 14 amino acids, counting the end cysteine and phenylalanine. Only the CDR3 DNA stays, 42 bases, in frame from base 1. The germline ends are 13 bases apart after V is trimmed by 5 bases and J by 4 bases. Via the germline V gene, CDR1 is SGHRS and CDR2 YFSETQ. Findings and caveats that apply to the study as a whole: Strong co-clustering of samples prepared in the same batch was shown by direct clustering with F measure, prompting a batch-effect correction. Significantly higher frequencies in patients than in controls were found for a handful of TRBV segments, including TRBV5-6, TRBV5-1 and TRBV20-1. Multiple sclerosis patients had significantly lower normalized Chao1 diversity than controls, a result that suggests substantial peripheral T-cell clonal expansion. The control group was slightly older than the multiple sclerosis patient group.

To demonstrate the VDJtools post-analysis software, TCR beta repertoires were profiled from the peripheral blood of more than ten young patients with multiple sclerosis. The patients with multiple sclerosis were children and adolescents between roughly 6 and 17 years of age. The sequenced sample consisted of blood. The sequence joins TRBV5-1 to TRBJ2-1; perhaps TRBD2 is the D gene, with 6 bases matching. This TCR derives from a girl under 18 with multiple sclerosis. In nucleotide form, the sequence is TGCGCCAGCAGGGACGGAGGGATTTACAATGAGCAGTTCTTC. Protein translation: CASRDGGIYNEQFF.